The following is a T cell receptor (beta chain) sequence with its context. The target antigen is unknown. The sample comes from a study of OX40 agonist ivuxolimab in advanced cancers. Study at large: Ivuxolimab was delivered to patients intravenously every 2 weeks at doses spanning 0.01 to 10 mg/kg.

Study-wide points: At 0.1 to 3.0 mg/kg, CD4+ and CD8+ blood T cells expanded clonally by week 6. No antigen was identified for the clonally expanded peripheral T cells. CD4+ T cells averaged fewer expanded clones than CD8+ T cells.

Sequencing used immunoSEQ multiplex PCR; TCRdb keeps in-frame clones, though not all of them. This sample carries approximately 80,000 clones, 75% to 95% of them seen once, and the ten largest clones take approximately 7.7%. The sequence was collected from an adult with an advanced solid tumor such as melanoma, head and neck, liver or kidney cancer. The sample here was CD4+ or CD8+ T cells sorted from blood, taken in a trial of the OX40 agonist ivuxolimab.

The CDR3 reads CASSPAGGGAYEQYF. Here the CDR3 DNA reads TGCGCCAGCAGCCCAGCGGGAGGGGGCGCCTACGAGCAGTACTTC. The V gene is TRBV5-1, the J gene TRBJ2-7; 10 bases align to TRBD2. With V trimmed by 4 bases and J by 2 bases, 6 bases remained unmatched. Germline V gene lookup returns CDR1 SGHRS and CDR2 YFSETQ. This CDR3 contains 15 residues.